This T cell receptor beta chain was found in a study of graft-versus-host responses after intestinal transplantation (dated by TCRdb to 2020 to 2022). At the level of the whole study: Recipients received multivisceral, liver-intestinal, or isolated intestinal transplants. Alloreactive clones were identified by sequencing pre-transplant mixed lymphocyte reaction products and comparing them with unstimulated pre-transplant donor and recipient T cells. Samples from three later patients were sequenced in-house on an Illumina MiSeq with MiXCR processing rather than by the commercial service. A cohort of about two dozen intestinal transplant recipients, including one retransplant, was enrolled, and a few patients lacking pretransplant specimens were excluded. Every recipient was given anti-thymocyte globulin induction, then maintenance tacrolimus and steroids for around three years. A peak of at least 4% donor T cells among recipient peripheral blood mononuclear cells was the definition used for donor T cell macrochimerism. Graft-versus-host and host-versus-graft alloreactive T cell clones were tracked in the graft, circulation and bone marrow after intestinal transplantation using bulk TCR-beta CDR3 sequencing.

Overall results and qualifications from the work: The relatively low number and heterogeneity of intestinal transplant patients limited the conclusions. Early after transplant, peak levels of circulating GvH clones were associated with declines in HvG clones. High GvH to HvG T cell clonal ratios were observed in the allografts of patients with donor T cell macrochimerism. GvH clones turned up in recipient bone marrow, with some appearing earlier in ileal mucosa or blood, a pattern consistent with an intestinal mucosal origin.

Library preparation was by the immunoSEQ multiplex PCR assay. In most patients, genomic DNA was isolated using the Qiagen DNeasy Blood and Tissue Kit and sent frozen to Adaptive Biotechnologies for TCR sequencing. For most patients, genomic DNA was subjected to high-throughput TCR-beta CDR3 sequencing by Adaptive Biotechnologies. On the authors' methods: Adaptive's ImmunoSEQ software was the source of the TCR sequencing data for 18 patients, while a few other patients were processed with MiXCR and VDJtools. CD4 versus CD8 sorting errors were corrected by removing sequences found in both subsets at a frequency ratio below 5:1. CDR3 nucleotide sequences shared between donor and recipient were removed because their origin could not be assigned. To be classed as alloreactive, a clone needed at least 2-fold expansion over unstimulated cells and a minimum CFSE-low frequency of 0.002% (template counts) or 0.001% (read counts). A clone was considered mappable if detected in the sequenced pre-transplant spleen, lymph node, or MLR CFSE-low populations of the donor or recipient. The cumulative frequency of alloreactive clones was calculated as a percentage of all sequences, weighted by copy number. TCRdb retrieved this table from immuneACCESS and kept in-frame rearrangements only. Not all clones are present; in checked studies, unresolved V genes account for under half, and no reason is known for the remainder. D and trimming come from the DNA, and the V and J calls and clone size come from that table. This sample is represented by approximately 88,000 clones; roughly 93% of them were singletons. Together, the top ten hold roughly 0.18% of the sample.

On this clone itself: Its specific antigen is unknown. It has no much larger one-base neighbor in the sample; base qualities were not kept.

Taken with the paper, the label for time point translates to: cells obtained before transplantation from donor or recipient. CD3+CD4+ and CD3+CD8+ populations were FACS-sorted from unstimulated pre-transplant donor and recipient cells taken from spleen or lymph nodes. V loses 4 bases at its end and J loses 7 bases; junction bases beyond the gene matches: 7. CDR1 and CDR2 (SGHNT, YYREEE) derive from the germline V gene (reference sequence). There are 16 amino acids in the CDR3, from cysteine to phenylalanine inclusive. Only the CDR3 portion is preserved as DNA: 48 bases, with reading frame beginning at the first base.

This TCR was recovered from a human donor who was the organ donor for an intestinal transplant. The chain joins TRBV5-4 to TRBJ2-1; TRBD2 matches 14 bases in the middle. The material was unstimulated CD4+ T cells sorted from spleen or lymph node cells, obtained before transplant. Here the CDR3 is given as CASSGKTSGGVNEQFF. At the DNA level, the sequence is TGTGCCAGCAGCGGAAAGACTAGCGGGGGGGTGAATGAGCAGTTCTTC.